This T cell receptor beta chain was recorded in a study of tumor and adjacent non-tumor tissue in lung cancer. Background on the study: Stage I to III disease affected about nine men and 4 or 5 women aged about 30 to 76. Findings and limits, study-wide: TCR diversity was significantly greater in tumor than normal lung tissue. Shorter survival was associated with higher TCR diversity in tumors.

This clonotype has just one count. Its antigen is currently unknown. The CDR3 has 16 residues. Germline loops: CDR1 SGHRS, CDR2 YFSETQ. Trimming removed 4 bases at V and 3 bases at J, with 18 bases between. No cell sorting was done before RNA was extracted from the tissue. The normal lung tissue was taken more than 3 cm from the tumor edge. The library came from three nested PCR rounds adapted from ARM-PCR protocols. TCRdb independently ran MiXCR on the multiplex PCR reads; one entry per CDR3 protein. The repertoire has about 110,000 distinct CDR3 sequences, roughly three fifths of them found once; the top ten carry over 15%.

The genes are TRBV5-1 and TRBJ2-3, with TRBD1 as a possible D gene (5 bases). The clonotype was recovered from a man between 60 and 75 years old with non-small cell lung cancer. Sequenced input: distant non-tumor lung tissue. The CDR3 DNA reads TGCGCCAGCAGCGCGAACAGGACCCCCGGAACAGATACGCAGTATTTT. Residues: CASSANRTPGTDTQYF.